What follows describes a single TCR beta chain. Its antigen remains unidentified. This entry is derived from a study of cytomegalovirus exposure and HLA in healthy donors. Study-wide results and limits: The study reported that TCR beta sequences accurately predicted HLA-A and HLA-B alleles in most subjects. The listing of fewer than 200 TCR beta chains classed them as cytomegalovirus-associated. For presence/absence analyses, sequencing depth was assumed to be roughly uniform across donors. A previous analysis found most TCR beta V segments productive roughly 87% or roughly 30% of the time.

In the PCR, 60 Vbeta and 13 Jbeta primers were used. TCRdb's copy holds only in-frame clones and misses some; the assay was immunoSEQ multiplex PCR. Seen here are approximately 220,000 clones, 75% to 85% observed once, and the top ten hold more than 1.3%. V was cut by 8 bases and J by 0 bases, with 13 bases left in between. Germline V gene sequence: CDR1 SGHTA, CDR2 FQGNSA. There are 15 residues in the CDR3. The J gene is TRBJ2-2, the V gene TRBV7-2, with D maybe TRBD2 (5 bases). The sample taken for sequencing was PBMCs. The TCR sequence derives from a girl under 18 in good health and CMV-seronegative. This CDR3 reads CASRRDGANTGELFF. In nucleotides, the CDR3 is TGTGCCAGCCGAAGAGACGGGGCGAACACCGGGGAGCTGTTTTTT.